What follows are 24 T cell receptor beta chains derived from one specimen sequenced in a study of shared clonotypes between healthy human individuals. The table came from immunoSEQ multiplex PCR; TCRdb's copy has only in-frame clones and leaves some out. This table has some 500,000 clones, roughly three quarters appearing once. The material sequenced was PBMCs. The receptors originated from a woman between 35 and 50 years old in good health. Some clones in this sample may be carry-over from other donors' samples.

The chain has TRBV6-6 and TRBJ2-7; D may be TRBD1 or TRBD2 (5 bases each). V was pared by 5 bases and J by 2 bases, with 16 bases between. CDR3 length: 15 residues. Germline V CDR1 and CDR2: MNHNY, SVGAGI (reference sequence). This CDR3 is CASSVHRDGAYEQYF. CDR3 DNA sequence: TGTGCCAGCAGTGTCCACCGGGACGGAGCCTACGAGCAGTACTTC.

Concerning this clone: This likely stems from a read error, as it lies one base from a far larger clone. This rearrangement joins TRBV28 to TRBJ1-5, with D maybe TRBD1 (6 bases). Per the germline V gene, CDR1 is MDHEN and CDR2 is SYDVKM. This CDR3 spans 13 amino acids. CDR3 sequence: CASSWTEDQPQRF. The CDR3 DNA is TGTGCCAGCAGTTGGACAGAGGATCAGCCCCAGCGTTTT.

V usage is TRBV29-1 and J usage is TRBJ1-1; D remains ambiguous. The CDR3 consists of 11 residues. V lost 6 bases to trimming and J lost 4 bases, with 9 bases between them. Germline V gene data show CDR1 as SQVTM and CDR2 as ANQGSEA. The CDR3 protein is CSVPFSTEAFF. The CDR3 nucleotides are TGCAGCGTGCCGTTCAGCACTGAAGCTTTCTTT.

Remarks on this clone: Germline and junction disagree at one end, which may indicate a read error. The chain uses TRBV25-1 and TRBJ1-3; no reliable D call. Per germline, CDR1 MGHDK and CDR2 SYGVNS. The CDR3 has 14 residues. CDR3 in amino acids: CAGSEWDLGSTIYF. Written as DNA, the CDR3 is TGTGCCGGCAGTGAATGGGATCTTGGAAGCACCATATATTTT.

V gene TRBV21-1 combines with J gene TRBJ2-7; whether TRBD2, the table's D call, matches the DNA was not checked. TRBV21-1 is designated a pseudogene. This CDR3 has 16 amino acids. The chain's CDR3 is CASSKEEGGSSYEQYF. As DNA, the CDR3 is TGTGCCAGCAGCAAAGAAGAGGGAGGTTCGTCCTACGAGCAGTACTTC.

CDR3 sequence: CASSNRSPYEQYF. In nucleotides, the CDR3 is TGTGCCAGCTCCAACAGGAGCCCCTACGAGCAGTACTTC. The chain uses TRBV7-2 and TRBJ2-7; perhaps TRBD1 as D (5 bases). CDR1 is SGHTA, CDR2 FQGNSA, per germline. V was trimmed by 8 bases and J by 2 bases, leaving 13 bases between them. The CDR3 length is 13 residues.

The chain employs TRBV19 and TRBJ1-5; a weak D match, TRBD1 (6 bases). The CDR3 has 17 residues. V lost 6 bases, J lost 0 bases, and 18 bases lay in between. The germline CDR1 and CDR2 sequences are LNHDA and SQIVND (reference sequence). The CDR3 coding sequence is TGTGCCAGTAGGATAATTTATGACAGGTATAGCAATCAGCCCCAGCATTTT. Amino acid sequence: CASRIIYDRYSNQPQHF.

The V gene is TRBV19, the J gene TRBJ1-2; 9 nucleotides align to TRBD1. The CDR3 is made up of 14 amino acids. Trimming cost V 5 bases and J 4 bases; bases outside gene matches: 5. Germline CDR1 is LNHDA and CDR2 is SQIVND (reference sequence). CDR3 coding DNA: TGTGCCAGTAGTTATTCGACAGGGGGCTATGGCTACACCTTC. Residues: CASSYSTGGYGYTF.

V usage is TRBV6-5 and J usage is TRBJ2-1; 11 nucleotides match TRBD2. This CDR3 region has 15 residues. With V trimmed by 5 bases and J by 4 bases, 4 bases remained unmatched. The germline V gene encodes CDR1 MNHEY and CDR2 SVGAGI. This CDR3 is CASSQTSGTYNEQFF. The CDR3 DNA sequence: TGTGCCAGCAGTCAGACTAGCGGGACGTACAATGAGCAGTTCTTC.

DNA for the CDR3: TGTGCCAGCAGCTTTGGGGGAGGCGTGGGTGAAGCTTTCTTT. Protein sequence: CASSFGGGVGEAFF. The chain combines TRBV5-6 with TRBJ1-1, with D possibly matching TRBD1 (5 bases). Germline CDR1 is SGHDT and CDR2 is YYEEEE. V lost 2 bases and J lost 7, with 15 bases in between. This CDR3 is built from 14 residues.

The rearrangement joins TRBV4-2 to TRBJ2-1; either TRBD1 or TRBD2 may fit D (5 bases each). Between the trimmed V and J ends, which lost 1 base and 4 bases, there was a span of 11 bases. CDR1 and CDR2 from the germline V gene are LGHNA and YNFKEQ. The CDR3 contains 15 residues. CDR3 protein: CASSQVGGTYNEQFF. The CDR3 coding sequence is TGTGCCAGCAGCCAAGTTGGGGGAACTTACAATGAGCAGTTCTTC.

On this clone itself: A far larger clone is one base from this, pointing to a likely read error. As DNA, the CDR3 is TGTGCCGGAAGCCGGGGACTAGCGGTGCCCTCCTACGAGCAGTACTTC. Its translation: CAGSRGLAVPSYEQYF. The V call is TRBV5-3, the J call TRBJ2-7; TRBD2 matches 11 bases. TRBV5-3 is labeled an ORF, and its function is uncertain. This CDR3 spans 16 amino acids.

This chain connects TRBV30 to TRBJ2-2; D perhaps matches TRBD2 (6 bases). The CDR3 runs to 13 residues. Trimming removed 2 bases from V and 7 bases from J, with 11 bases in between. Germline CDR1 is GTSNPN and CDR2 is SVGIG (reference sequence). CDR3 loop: CAWSSLAGGELFF. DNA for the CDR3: TGTGCCTGGAGTTCACTAGCTGGCGGGGAGCTGTTTTTT. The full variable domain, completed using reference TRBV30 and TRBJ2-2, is SQTIHQWPATLVQPVGSPLSLECTVEGTSNPNLYWYRQAAGRGLQLLFYSVGIGQISSEVPQNLSASRPQDRQFILSSKKLLLSDSGFYLCAWSSLAGGELFFGEGSRLTVL.

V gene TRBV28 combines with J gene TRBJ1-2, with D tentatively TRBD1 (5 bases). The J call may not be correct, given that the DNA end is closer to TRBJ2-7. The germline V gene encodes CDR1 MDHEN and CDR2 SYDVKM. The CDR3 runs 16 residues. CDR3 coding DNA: TGTGCCAGCAGTACCCTGGGAACCGGACAAAGCTACGAGCAGTACTTC. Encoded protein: CASSTLGTGQSYEQYF.

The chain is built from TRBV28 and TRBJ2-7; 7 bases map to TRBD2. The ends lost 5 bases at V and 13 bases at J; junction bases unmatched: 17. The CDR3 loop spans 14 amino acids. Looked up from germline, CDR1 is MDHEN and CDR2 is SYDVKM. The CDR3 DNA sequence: TGTGCCAGCAGTGCCTCCGGGGGGATCTCCCCTCGTTACTTC. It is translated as CASSASGGISPRYF.

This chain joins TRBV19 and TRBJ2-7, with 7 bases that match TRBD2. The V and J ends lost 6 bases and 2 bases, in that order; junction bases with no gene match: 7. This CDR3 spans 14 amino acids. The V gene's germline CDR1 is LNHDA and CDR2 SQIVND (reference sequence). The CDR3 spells CASRPSGLAYEQYF. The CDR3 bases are TGTGCCAGTAGACCTAGCGGCCTCGCCTACGAGCAGTACTTC.

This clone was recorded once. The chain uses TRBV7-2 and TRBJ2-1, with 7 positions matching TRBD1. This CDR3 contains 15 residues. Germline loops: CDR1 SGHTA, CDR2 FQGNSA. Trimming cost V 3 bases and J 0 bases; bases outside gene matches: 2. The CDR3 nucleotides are TGTGCCAGCAGCTTCGACAGGGACTCCTACAATGAGCAGTTCTTC. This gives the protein CASSFDRDSYNEQFF.

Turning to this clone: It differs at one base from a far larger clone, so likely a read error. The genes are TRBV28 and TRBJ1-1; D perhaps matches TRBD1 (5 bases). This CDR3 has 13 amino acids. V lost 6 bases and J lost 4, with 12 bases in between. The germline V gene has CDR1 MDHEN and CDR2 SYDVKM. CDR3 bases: TGTGCCAGCAGGGCCCAGGGATTCACTGAAGCTTTCTTT. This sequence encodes CASRAQGFTEAFF. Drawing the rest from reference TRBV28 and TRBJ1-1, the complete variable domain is DVKVTQSSRYLVKRTGEKVFLECVQDMDHENMFWYRQDPGLGLRLIYFSYDVKMKEKGDIPEGYSVSREKKERFSLILESASTNQTSMYLCASRAQGFTEAFFGQGTRLTVV.

CDR3 protein: CASSSLGNTQYF. CDR3 sequence (DNA): TGTGCCAGCAGTTCCCTAGGAAATACGCAGTATTTT. The rearrangement uses TRBV6-5 and TRBJ2-3; D ambiguous. The V end was cut by 4 bases, the J end by 7 bases, with 9 bases between. The CDR3 has 12 residues. Per the germline V gene, CDR1 is MNHEY and CDR2 is SVGAGI.

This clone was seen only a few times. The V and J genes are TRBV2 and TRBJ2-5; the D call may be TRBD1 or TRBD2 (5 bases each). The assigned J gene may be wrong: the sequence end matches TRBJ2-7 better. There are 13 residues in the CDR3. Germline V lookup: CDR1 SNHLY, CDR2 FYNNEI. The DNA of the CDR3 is TGTGCCAGTGGGGGACGGACGACCTACGAGCAGTACTTC. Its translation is CASGGRTTYEQYF.

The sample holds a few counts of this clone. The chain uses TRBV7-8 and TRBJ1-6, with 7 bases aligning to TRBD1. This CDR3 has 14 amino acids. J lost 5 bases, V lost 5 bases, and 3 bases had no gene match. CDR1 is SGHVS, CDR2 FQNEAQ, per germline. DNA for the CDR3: TGTGCCAGCAGCGGGACAGTAGATAATTCACCCCTCCACTTT. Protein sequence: CASSGTVDNSPLHF.

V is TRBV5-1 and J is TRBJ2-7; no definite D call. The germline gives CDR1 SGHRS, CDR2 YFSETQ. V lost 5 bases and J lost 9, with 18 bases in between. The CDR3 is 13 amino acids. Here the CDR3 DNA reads TGCGCCAGCAGTTTAGACAACTACGGAAGGCAGTACTTC. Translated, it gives CASSLDNYGRQYF. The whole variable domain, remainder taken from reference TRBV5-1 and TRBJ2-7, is KAGVTQTPRYLIKTRGQQVTLSCSPISGHRSVSWYQQTPGQGLQFLFEYFSETQRNKGNFPGRFSGRQFSNSRSEMNVSTLELGDSALYLCASSLDNYGRQYFGPGTRLTVT.

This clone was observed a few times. The CDR3 DNA reads TGTGCCAGCAGCCCCCTCACCGGGACAGGGCCCACTGAAGCTTTCTTT. This gives the protein CASSPLTGTGPTEAFF. The chain combines TRBV11-2 with TRBJ1-1, with TRBD1 identical over 9 bases. The V gene's germline CDR1 is SGHAT and CDR2 FQNNGV. The CDR3 is 16 residues long. V lost 5 bases and J lost 4; bases outside the gene matches: 11. Supplemented by reference TRBV11-2 and TRBJ1-1, the full variable domain reads EAGVAQSPRYKIIEKRQSVAFWCNPISGHATLYWYQQILGQGPKLLIQFQNNGVVDDSQLPKDRFSAERLKGVDSTLKIQPAKLEDSAVYLCASSPLTGTGPTEAFFGQGTRLTVV.

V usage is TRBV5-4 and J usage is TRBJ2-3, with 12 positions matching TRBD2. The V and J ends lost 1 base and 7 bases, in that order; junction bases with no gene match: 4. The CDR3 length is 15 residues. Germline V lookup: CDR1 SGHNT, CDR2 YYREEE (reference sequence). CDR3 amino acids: CASSLRLAGVNTQYF. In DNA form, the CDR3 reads TGTGCCAGCAGCTTGCGACTAGCGGGAGTGAATACGCAGTATTTT.